This T cell receptor beta chain originates from a study of T cells in localized non-small cell lung cancer. This clone has only one observation. TCRdb's table, derived via immunoSEQ multiplex PCR, lists solely in-frame clones and lacks some. The profile shows about 82,000 clones, 80% of them singletons. Germline loops: CDR1 SGHAT, CDR2 FQDESV (reference sequence). The CDR3 is 15 amino acids. With 3 bases clipped from V and 6 bases from J, the junction kept 5 bases outside the gene matches. The chain is built from TRBV11-1 and TRBJ2-1, with 10 bases that match TRBD2. This sequence originates from a man aged 40 to 70 with stage II squamous cell lung carcinoma. This specimen consisted of PBMCs, obtained before any cancer treatment. The CDR3 DNA follows: TGTGCCAGCAGCTTCGGGCTAGCGGGGGCCAATGAGCAGTTCTTC. It translates to CASSFGLAGANEQFF.